This TCR beta chain is from a study of PD-1 blockade in classical Hodgkin lymphoma. Study-wide results and limits: Possibly reflecting disease activity or prior therapy, repertoire differences have causes that remain undefined.

The sample holds a few counts of this clone. Its antigen is unknown. TCRdb's table, derived via immunoSEQ multiplex PCR, lists solely in-frame clones and lacks some. The data show roughly 20,000 clones, just under 90% seen once. The sample's time point: newly diagnosed, previously untreated cHL patient sample. After PBMCs were thawed, their CD8+ T cells were isolated by magnetic negative selection. Per the germline V gene, CDR1 is MNHEY and CDR2 is SVGAGI. This CDR3 comprises 14 residues. Deletions cut 2 bases from V and 1 base from J, with 8 bases between. This receptor was identified in a human donor with classical Hodgkin lymphoma. What was sequenced was CD8+ T cells from blood. V and J are TRBV6-5 and TRBJ1-1; TRBD1 might be the D (5 bases). The CDR3 protein is CASSYTGTNTEAFF. The CDR3 DNA reads TGTGCCAGCAGTTACACGGGGACGAACACTGAAGCTTTCTTT.